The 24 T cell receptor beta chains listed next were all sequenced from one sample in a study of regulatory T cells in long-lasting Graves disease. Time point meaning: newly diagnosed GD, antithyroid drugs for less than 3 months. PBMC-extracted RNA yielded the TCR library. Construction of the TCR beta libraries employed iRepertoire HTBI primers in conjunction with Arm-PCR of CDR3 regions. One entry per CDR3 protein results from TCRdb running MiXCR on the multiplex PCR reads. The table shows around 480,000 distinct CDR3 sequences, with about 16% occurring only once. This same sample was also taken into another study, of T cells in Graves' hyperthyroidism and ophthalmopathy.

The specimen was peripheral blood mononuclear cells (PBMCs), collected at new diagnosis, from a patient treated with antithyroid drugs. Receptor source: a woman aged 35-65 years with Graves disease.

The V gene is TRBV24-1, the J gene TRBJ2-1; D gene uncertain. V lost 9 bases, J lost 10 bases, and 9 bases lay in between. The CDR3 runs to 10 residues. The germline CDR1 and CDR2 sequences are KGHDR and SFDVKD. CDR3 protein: CATLKAEQFF. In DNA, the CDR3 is TGTGCCACCCTGAAGGCAGAGCAGTTCTTC.

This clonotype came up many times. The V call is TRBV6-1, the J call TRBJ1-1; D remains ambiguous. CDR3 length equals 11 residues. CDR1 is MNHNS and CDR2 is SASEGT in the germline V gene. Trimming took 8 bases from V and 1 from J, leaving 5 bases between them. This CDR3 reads CASHTNTEAFF. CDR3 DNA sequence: TGTGCCAGCCACACGAACACTGAAGCTTTCTTT.

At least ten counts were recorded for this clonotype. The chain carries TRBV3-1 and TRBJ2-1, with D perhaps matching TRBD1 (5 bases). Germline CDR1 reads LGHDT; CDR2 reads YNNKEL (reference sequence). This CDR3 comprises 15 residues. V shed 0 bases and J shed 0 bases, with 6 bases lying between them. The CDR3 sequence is CASSQDTGSYNEQFF. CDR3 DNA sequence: TGTGCCAGCAGCCAAGATACAGGCTCCTACAATGAGCAGTTCTTC.

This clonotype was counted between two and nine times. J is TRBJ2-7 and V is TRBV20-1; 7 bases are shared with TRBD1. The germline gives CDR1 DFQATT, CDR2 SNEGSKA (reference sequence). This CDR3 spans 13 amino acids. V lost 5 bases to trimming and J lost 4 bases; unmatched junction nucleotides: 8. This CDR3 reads CSAPGQSGYEQYF. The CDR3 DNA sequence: TGCAGTGCTCCGGGACAGTCTGGGTACGAGCAGTACTTC.

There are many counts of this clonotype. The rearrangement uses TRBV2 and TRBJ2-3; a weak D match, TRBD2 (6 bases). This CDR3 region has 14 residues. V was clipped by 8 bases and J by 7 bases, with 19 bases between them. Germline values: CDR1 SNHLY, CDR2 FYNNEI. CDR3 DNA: TGTGCCAGCGCCCCGGGGGAGGTGCGGAATACGCAGTATTTT. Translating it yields CASAPGEVRNTQYF.

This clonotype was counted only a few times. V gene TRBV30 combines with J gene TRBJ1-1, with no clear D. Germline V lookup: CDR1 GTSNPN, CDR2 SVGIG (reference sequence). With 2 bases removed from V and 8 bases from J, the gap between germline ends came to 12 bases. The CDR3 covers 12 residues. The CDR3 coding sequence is TGTGCCTGGAGTTTCGAGCTACAAGAAGCTTTCTTT. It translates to CAWSFELQEAFF.

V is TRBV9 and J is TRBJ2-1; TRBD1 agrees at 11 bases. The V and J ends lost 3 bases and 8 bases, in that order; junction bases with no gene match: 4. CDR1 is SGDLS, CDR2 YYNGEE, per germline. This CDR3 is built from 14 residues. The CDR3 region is CASSGQGQGDEQFF. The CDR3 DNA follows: TGTGCCAGCAGCGGCCAGGGACAGGGGGATGAGCAGTTCTTC.

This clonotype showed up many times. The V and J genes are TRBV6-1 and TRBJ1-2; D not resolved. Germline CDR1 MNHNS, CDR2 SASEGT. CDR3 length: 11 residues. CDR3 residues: CAGQVKSGYTF. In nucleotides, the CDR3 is TGTGCAGGGCAGGTTAAAAGTGGCTACACCTTC.

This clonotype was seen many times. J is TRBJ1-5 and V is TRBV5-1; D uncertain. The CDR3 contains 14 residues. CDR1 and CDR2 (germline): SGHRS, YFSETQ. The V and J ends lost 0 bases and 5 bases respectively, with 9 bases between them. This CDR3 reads CASSLGEPYQPQHF. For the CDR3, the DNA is TGCGCCAGCAGCTTGGGAGAGCCATATCAGCCCCAGCATTTT.

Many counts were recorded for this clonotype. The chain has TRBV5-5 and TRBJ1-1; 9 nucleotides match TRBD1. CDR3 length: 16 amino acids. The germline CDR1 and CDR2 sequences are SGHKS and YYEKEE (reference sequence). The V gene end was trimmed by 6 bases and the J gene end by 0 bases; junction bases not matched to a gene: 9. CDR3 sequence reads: CASTPDRGILNTEAFF. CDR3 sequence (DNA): TGTGCCAGCACCCCCGACAGGGGGATATTGAACACTGAAGCTTTCTTT.

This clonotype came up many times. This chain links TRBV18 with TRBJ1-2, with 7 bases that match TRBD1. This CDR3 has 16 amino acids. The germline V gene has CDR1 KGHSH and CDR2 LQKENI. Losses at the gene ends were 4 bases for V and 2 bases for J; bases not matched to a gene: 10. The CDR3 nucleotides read TGTGCCAGCTCACTAGGGTCCGGGACAGCCAACTATGGCTACACCTTC. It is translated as CASSLGSGTANYGYTF.

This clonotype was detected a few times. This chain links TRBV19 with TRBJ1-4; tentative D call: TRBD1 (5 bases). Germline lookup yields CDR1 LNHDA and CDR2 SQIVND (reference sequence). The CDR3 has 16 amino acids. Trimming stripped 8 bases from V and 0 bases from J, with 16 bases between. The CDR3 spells CASQSGLNPTNEKLFF. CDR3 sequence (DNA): TGTGCCAGTCAATCGGGACTGAATCCAACTAATGAAAAACTGTTTTTT.

CDR3 loop: CASSLDARALDTQYF. The CDR3 DNA reads TGTGCCAGCAGCTTGGATGCCCGGGCACTAGATACGCAGTATTTT. The V gene is TRBV5-4, the J gene TRBJ2-3; no reliable D call. The CDR3 sequence is 15 residues long. V lost 0 bases and J 5 bases, leaving 13 bases between the germline ends. Germline V CDR1 and CDR2: SGHNT, YYREEE (reference sequence).

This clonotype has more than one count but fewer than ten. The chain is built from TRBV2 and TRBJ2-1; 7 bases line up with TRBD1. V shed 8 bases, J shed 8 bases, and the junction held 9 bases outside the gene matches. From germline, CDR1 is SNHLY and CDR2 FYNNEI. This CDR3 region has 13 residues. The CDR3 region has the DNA TGTGCCAGCTTTCGCGAGGGGGCCGATGAGCAGTTCTTC. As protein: CASFREGADEQFF.

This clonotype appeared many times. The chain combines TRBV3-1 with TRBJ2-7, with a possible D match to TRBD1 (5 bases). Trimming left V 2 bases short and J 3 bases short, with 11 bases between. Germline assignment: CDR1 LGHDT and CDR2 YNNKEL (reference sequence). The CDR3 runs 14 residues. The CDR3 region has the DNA TGTGCCAGCAGCCAAAGGGGATCTCTCTACGAGCAGTACTTC. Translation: CASSQRGSLYEQYF.

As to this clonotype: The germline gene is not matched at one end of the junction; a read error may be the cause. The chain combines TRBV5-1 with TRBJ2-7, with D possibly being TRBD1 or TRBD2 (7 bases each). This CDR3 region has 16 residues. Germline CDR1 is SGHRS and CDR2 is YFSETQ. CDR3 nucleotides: TGTGCCAGCAGCCCCTACCCCAGGGGGGGCGTCAACGAGCAGTACTTC. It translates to CASSPYPRGGVNEQYF.

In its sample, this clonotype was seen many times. The CDR3 protein is CASSSRDRGNSPLHF. The CDR3 region has the DNA TGTGCCAGCAGCAGCCGGGACAGGGGGAATTCACCCCTCCACTTT. The V and J genes are TRBV28 and TRBJ1-6, with 11 positions matching TRBD1. Germline assignment: CDR1 MDHEN and CDR2 SYDVKM. The CDR3 has 15 amino acids. V gave up 6 bases and J gave up 7 bases; unmatched junction bases: 5.

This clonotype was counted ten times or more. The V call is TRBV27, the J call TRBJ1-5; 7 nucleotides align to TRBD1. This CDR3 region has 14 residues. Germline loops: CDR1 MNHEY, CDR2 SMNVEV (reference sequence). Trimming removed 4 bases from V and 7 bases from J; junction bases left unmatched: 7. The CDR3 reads CASSSNRGWQPQHF. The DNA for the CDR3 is TGTGCCAGCAGTTCCAACAGGGGCTGGCAGCCCCAGCATTTT.

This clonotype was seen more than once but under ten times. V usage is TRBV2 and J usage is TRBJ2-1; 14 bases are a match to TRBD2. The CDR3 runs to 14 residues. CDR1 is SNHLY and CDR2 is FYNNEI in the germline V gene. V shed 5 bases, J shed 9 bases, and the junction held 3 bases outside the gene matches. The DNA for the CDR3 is TGTGCCAGCAGTAAGACTAGCGGGGGGGGTGAGCAGTTCTTC. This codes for CASSKTSGGGEQFF.

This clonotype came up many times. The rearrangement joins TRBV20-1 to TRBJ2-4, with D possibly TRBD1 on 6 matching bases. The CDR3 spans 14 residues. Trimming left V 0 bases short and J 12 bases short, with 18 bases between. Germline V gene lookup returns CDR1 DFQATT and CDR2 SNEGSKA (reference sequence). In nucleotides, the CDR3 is TGCAGTGCTAGAGACCAGGGGACACTTTCTTATCAGTACTTC. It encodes CSARDQGTLSYQYF.

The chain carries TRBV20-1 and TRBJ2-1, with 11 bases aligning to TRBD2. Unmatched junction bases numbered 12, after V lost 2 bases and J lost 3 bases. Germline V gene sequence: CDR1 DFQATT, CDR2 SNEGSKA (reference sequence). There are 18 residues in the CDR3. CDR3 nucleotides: TGCAGTGCTAGAACGGGAGTAGCGGGGGGGCCTCACTACAATGAGCAGTTCTTC. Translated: CSARTGVAGGPHYNEQFF.

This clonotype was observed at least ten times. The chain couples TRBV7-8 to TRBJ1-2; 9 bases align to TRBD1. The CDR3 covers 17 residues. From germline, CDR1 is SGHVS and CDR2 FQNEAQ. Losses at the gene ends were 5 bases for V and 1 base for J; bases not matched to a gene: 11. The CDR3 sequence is CASSTRTGAPFNYGYTF. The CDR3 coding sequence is TGTGCCAGCAGCACTCGGACAGGGGCCCCCTTTAACTATGGCTACACCTTC.

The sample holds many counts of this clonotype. CDR3 coding DNA: TGTGCCAGCAGGTTAACCGGGGAGCTGTTTTTT. This encodes CASRLTGELFF. The genes are TRBV12-3 or TRBV12-4 and TRBJ2-2, with D uncertain. The CDR3 length is 11 residues. Trimming took 6 bases from V and 5 from J, leaving 4 bases between them.

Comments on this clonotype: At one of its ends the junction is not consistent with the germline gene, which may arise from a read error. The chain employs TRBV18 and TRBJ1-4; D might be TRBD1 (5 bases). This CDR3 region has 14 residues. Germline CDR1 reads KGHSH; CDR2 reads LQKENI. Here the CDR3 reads CASSPRQTDEKLLF. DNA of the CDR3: TGTGCCAGCTCACCACGGCAGACAGATGAAAAACTGCTTTTT.